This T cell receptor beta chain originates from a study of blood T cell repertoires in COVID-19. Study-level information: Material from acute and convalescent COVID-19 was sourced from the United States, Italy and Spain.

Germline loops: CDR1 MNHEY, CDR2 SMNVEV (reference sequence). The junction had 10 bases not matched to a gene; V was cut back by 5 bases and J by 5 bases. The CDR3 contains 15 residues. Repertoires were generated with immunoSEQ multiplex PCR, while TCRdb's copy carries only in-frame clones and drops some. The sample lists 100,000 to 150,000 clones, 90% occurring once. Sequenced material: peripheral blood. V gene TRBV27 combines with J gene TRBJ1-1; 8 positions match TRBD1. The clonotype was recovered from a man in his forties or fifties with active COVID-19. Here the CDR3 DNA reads TGTGCCAGCAGTGATCAGGGGGCCCGATGGACTGAAGCTTTCTTT. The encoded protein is CASSDQGARWTEAFF.